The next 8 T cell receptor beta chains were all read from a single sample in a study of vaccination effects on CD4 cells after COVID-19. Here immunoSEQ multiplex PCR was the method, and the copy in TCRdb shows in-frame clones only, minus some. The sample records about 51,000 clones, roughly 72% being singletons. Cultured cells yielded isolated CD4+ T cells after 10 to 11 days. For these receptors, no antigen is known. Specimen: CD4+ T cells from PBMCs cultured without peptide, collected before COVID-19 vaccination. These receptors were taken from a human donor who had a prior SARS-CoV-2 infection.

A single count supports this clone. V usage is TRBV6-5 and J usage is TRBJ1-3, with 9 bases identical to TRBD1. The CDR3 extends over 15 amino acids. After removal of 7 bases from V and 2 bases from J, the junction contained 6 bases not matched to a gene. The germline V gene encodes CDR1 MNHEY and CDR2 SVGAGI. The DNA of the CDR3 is TGTGCCAGCATGGTGGGGACAGGGACTGGAAACACCATATATTTT. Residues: CASMVGTGTGNTIYF.

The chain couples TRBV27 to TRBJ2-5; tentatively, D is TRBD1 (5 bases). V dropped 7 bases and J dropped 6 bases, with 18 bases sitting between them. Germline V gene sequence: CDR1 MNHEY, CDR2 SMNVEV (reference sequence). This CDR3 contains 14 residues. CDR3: CASKSSGNLQTQYF. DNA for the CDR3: TGTGCCAGCAAGTCATCAGGGAATTTACAGACCCAGTACTTC.

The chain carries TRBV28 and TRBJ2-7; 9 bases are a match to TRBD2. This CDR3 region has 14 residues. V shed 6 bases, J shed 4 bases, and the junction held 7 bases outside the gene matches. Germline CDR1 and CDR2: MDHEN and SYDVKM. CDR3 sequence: CASRRGGPVYEQYF. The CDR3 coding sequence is TGTGCCAGCAGGCGGGGGGGACCTGTGTACGAGCAGTACTTC.

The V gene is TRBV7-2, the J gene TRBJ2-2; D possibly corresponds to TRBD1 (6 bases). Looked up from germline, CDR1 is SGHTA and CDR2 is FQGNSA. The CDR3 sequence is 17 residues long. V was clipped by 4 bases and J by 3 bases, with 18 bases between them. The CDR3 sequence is CASSSSLNRAHTGELFF. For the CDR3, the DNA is TGTGCCAGCAGCTCCTCTTTGAACAGGGCACACACCGGGGAGCTGTTTTTT. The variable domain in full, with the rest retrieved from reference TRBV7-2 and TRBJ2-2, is GAGVSQSPSNKVTEKGKDVELRCDPISGHTALYWYRQSLGQGLEFLIYFQGNSAPDKSGLPSDRFSAERTGGSVSTLTIQRTQQEDSAVYLCASSSSLNRAHTGELFFGEGSRLTVL.

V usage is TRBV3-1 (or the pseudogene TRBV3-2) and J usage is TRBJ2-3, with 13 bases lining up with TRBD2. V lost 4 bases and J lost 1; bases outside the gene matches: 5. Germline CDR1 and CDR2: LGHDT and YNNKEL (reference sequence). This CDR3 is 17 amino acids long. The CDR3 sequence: CASSRRLAGGRTDTQYF. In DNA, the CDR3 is TGTGCCAGCAGCCGGAGACTAGCGGGGGGCCGCACAGATACGCAGTATTTT.

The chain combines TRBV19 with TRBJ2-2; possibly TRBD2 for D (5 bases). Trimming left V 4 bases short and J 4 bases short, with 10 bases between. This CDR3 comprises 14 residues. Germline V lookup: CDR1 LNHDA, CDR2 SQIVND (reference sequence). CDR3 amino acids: CASSRARGTGELFF. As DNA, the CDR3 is TGTGCCAGTAGTAGGGCCCGGGGCACCGGGGAGCTGTTTTTT. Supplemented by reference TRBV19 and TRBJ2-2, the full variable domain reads DGGITQSPKYLFRKEGQNVTLSCEQNLNHDAMYWYRQDPGQGLRLIYYSQIVNDFQKGDIAEGYSVSREKKESFPLTVTSAQKNPTAFYLCASSRARGTGELFFGEGSRLTVL.

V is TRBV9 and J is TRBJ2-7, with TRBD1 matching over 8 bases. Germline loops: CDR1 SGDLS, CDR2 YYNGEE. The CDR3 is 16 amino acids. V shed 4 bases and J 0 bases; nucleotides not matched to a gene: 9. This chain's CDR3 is CASSPHPGGGSYEQYF. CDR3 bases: TGTGCCAGCAGCCCTCACCCAGGGGGCGGCTCCTACGAGCAGTACTTC.

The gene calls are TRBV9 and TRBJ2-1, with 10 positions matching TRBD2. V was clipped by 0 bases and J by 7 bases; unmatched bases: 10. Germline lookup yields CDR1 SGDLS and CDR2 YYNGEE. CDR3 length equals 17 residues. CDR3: CASSVGPGTSAGNEQFF. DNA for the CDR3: TGTGCCAGCAGCGTAGGGCCCGGGACTAGCGCTGGGAATGAGCAGTTCTTC. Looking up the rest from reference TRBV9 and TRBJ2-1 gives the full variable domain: DSGVTQTPKHLITATGQRVTLRCSPRSGDLSVYWYQQSLDQGLQFLIQYYNGEERAKGNILERFSAQQFPDLHSELNLSSLELGDSALYFCASSVGPGTSAGNEQFFGPGTRLTVL.